The clone carrying this T cell receptor (beta chain) turned up a few times. The antigen is not known. This specimen comes from a study of cytomegalovirus exposure and HLA in healthy donors. Whole-study results and caveats: Association of a missense DCLRE1C variant with TCR beta V- and J-gene trimming was reported in a later analysis. Roughly uniform depth of sequencing across donors was assumed in presence/absence analyses.

All the people who gave samples were healthy bone marrow donors. With 60 Vbeta and 13 Jbeta primers, the PCR was carried out. In the source study's methods: Later work found around 85 million unique TCR beta chains, with about 10 million shared. Some clones are missing from TCRdb's copy, which holds only in-frame ones; the method was immunoSEQ multiplex PCR. Clonal size and the V and J genes are those of that table, whereas D and trimming came from the DNA. The table shows about 120,000 clones, with under 80% occurring only once. The sequenced sample consisted of PBMCs. This TCR was sampled from a man in his sixties in good health and CMV-seropositive.

CDR3 sequence (DNA): TGTGCCAGCAGCTTCGGGGGGGCCGCCAACTCCTACGAGCAGTACTTC. Translation: CASSFGGAANSYEQYF. V usage is TRBV28 and J usage is TRBJ2-7; 8 bases agree with TRBD2. The germline V gene encodes CDR1 MDHEN and CDR2 SYDVKM. The CDR3 totals 16 residues. J gave up 0 bases and V 6 bases, and 10 bases lay outside the gene matches.